These 10 T cell receptor beta chains were all obtained from the same sample, sequenced in a study of CD8 T cells in Susac syndrome. RNA was extracted with the RNeasy kit, and a quantity of about 0.5 to 1 ug was reverse transcribed using random hexamers. TCRdb fed the immunoSEQ multiplex PCR reads into MiXCR, producing one record per CDR3 protein. This sample has over 350,000 distinct CDR3 sequences, with more than 80% found just once. The material sequenced was CD8+ T cells from PBMCs. The receptor set was obtained from a human donor with multiple sclerosis.

This sequence joins TRBV27 and TRBJ2-3, with 9 bases matching TRBD2. CDR1 is MNHEY and CDR2 is SMNVEV in the germline V gene (reference sequence). This CDR3 comprises 15 residues. V was pared by 3 bases and J by 5 bases, with 6 bases of the junction left unmatched. This chain's CDR3 is CASSFTSGWGDTQYF. In nucleotides, the CDR3 is TGTGCCAGCAGTTTTACTAGCGGGTGGGGAGATACGCAGTATTTT.

The V call is TRBV3-1, the J call TRBJ2-7; D not resolved. The CDR3 loop spans 15 amino acids. The V end was cut by 4 bases, the J end by 3 bases, with 16 bases between. Germline CDR1 reads LGHDT; CDR2 reads YNNKEL (reference sequence). CDR3 bases: TGTGCCAGCAGCCCATACTGGGGTCAGTACTACGAGCAGTACTTC. Encoded protein: CASSPYWGQYYEQYF.

The V and J genes are TRBV28 and TRBJ2-1; 7 positions agree with TRBD1. The CDR3 loop spans 15 amino acids. Losses at the gene ends were 3 bases for V and 3 bases for J; bases not matched to a gene: 5. From germline, CDR1 is MDHEN and CDR2 SYDVKM. The CDR3 reads CASSFRQGNYNEQFF. DNA of the CDR3: TGTGCCAGCAGTTTCCGACAGGGAAACTACAATGAGCAGTTCTTC.

The J gene is TRBJ1-1, the V gene TRBV9, with D maybe TRBD1 (5 bases). The germline V gene has CDR1 SGDLS and CDR2 YYNGEE. The CDR3 length is 16 residues. Trimming cost V 0 bases and J 3 bases, with 15 bases left between them. The CDR3 DNA sequence: TGTGCCAGCAGCGTAGGGATTCAGGGTCGGGACACTGAAGCTTTCTTT. This gives the protein CASSVGIQGRDTEAFF.

This clonotype was seen a single time. The chain carries TRBV28 and TRBJ1-6, with D possibly TRBD1 on 6 matching bases. With 7 bases removed from V and 8 bases from J, the gap between germline ends came to 21 bases. Per the germline V gene, CDR1 is MDHEN and CDR2 is SYDVKM. There are 16 residues in the CDR3. The CDR3 DNA sequence: TGTGCCAGCACCTACCTTGGGGACCCAGGGGATTCACCCCTCCACTTT. This sequence encodes CASTYLGDPGDSPLHF.

This chain connects TRBV11-2 to TRBJ1-1; D remains unclear. This CDR3 comprises 14 residues. Germline V gives CDR1 SGHAT, CDR2 FQNNGV. V shed 0 bases and J shed 10 bases, with 15 bases lying between them. CDR3 bases: TGTGCCAGCAGCTTAGACCATCCTACCAGGCGAGCTTTCTTT. Residues: CASSLDHPTRRAFF.

This chain links TRBV7-8 with TRBJ1-5; no clear D gene. CDR1 and CDR2 from the germline V gene are SGHVS and FQNEAQ. Deletions cut 5 bases from V and 7 bases from J, with 18 bases between. This CDR3 comprises 15 residues. The CDR3 bases are TGTGCCAGCAGCCAAACGGGCGGGCCACACCAGCCCCAGCATTTT. It specifies CASSQTGGPHQPQHF.

The V gene is TRBV12-3 or TRBV12-4, the J gene TRBJ2-3, with a possible D match to TRBD1 (5 bases). Trimming took off 5 bases at V and 5 bases at J, with 20 bases between the two ends. The CDR3 contains 16 residues. CDR3 sequence reads: CASSPIPGAPQDTQYF. The CDR3 DNA sequence: TGTGCCAGCAGTCCCATACCTGGGGCCCCACAAGATACGCAGTATTTT.

The chain recombines TRBV5-6 with TRBJ2-7; D may be TRBD1 (6 bases). V lost 4 bases and J 7 bases, leaving 12 bases between the germline ends. CDR3 size: 12 residues. Per germline, CDR1 SGHDT and CDR2 YYEEEE. CDR3 sequence reads: CASSRTVVEQYF. CDR3 in DNA: TGTGCCAGCAGCCGGACAGTCGTGGAGCAGTACTTC.

The rearrangement links TRBV27 to TRBJ1-1; possible D gene TRBD1, 5 bases. In germline, CDR1 is MNHEY, CDR2 SMNVEV (reference sequence). CDR3 length: 18 amino acids. Trimming pared 5 bases from V and 0 bases from J, leaving 22 bases between. DNA for the CDR3: TGTGCCAGCAGTCCTCGGTTGGGGCAATCCTTCATGAACACTGAAGCTTTCTTT. Translation: CASSPRLGQSFMNTEAFF.